One and the same sample provided the 18 T cell receptor beta chains below, sequenced in a study of beta chain features in type 1 diabetes. Isolated RNA was reverse transcribed in full, so expressed TCRB transcripts were sequenced. Sequenced by immunoSEQ multiplex PCR; TCRdb stores in-frame clones only, minus some. The sample yields roughly 350,000 clones, over 8.5% seen once. No antigen is known for these receptors. Overall study results and limits: Type 1 diabetes patients had TCRB CDR3s that were shorter (moderately but significantly so) in all four CD4+ subsets.

Input material: central memory CD4+ T cells from blood. The source is a man aged 25 to 40 with type 1 diabetes.

This clone was observed a handful of times. The chain couples TRBV2 to TRBJ2-1; tentative D call: TRBD2 (6 bases). Trimming took 6 bases from V and 0 from J, leaving 15 bases between them. The CDR3 length is 16 residues. Germline loops: CDR1 SNHLY, CDR2 FYNNEI. The chain's CDR3 is CASSEGLLSSYNEQFF. The CDR3 bases are TGTGCCAGCAGCGAGGGACTCCTGAGCTCCTACAATGAGCAGTTCTTC.

This clone has only a few counts. The gene calls are TRBV27 and TRBJ1-2, with a weak D call TRBD1 (6 bases). This CDR3 is built from 13 residues. From germline, CDR1 is MNHEY and CDR2 SMNVEV (reference sequence). Trimming stripped 6 bases from V and 4 bases from J, with 12 bases between. CDR3 sequence: CASREDRAYGYTF. The DNA for the CDR3 is TGTGCCAGCAGAGAGGACAGAGCCTATGGCTACACCTTC.

This clone has a handful of counts. The chain couples TRBV5-1 to TRBJ2-7; TRBD1 matches at 9 bases. The germline V gene has CDR1 SGHRS and CDR2 YFSETQ. This CDR3 comprises 17 residues. With 4 bases clipped from V and 5 bases from J, the junction kept 16 bases outside the gene matches. CDR3 coding DNA: TGCGCCAGCAGCCCTCTCGTCGGGACAGGGATACGAAACGAGCAGTACTTC. This codes for CASSPLVGTGIRNEQYF.

V gene TRBV4-1 combines with J gene TRBJ2-7; 8 bases are shared with TRBD2. Germline loops: CDR1 MGHRA, CDR2 YSYEKL. The CDR3 runs 16 residues. The V gene end was trimmed by 0 bases and the J gene end by 2 bases; junction bases not matched to a gene: 6. The CDR3 bases are TGCGCCAGCAGCCAAGATCTCACTAGCGGCGCCTACGAGCAGTACTTC. Its translation is CASSQDLTSGAYEQYF.

This clone was counted ten times or more. The CDR3 region has the DNA TGTGCCAGCAGCTCTATTGGGAGTAGGCAGGGGGATCCTGAAGCTTTCTTT. Translation gives CASSSIGSRQGDPEAFF. This rearrangement joins TRBV7-9 to TRBJ1-1; 7 bases match TRBD1. Trimming took 4 bases from V and 6 from J; bases not matched to a gene: 17. This CDR3 comprises 17 residues. Germline assignment: CDR1 SEHNR and CDR2 FQNEAQ (reference sequence).

This clone was seen a few times. The chain couples TRBV2 to TRBJ1-1; weak D call: TRBD1 (6 bases). The V end was cut by 7 bases, the J end by 4 bases, with 10 bases between. The CDR3 is 12 residues long. Germline CDR1 and CDR2: SNHLY and FYNNEI. The CDR3 nucleotides read TGTGCCAGCACAGGAGGGGGCACTGAAGCTTTCTTT. Its translation: CASTGGGTEAFF.

V is TRBV4-3 and J is TRBJ2-1, with a weak D call TRBD1 (5 bases). The ends were cut back, 1 base at V and 13 bases at J, with 17 bases in the middle. CDR3 length: 14 residues. CDR1 LGHNA and CDR2 YSLEER come from the germline V gene. As DNA, the CDR3 is TGCGCCAGCAGCCAAGGCGGCGGACACGCGATCCAGTTCTTC. This sequence encodes CASSQGGGHAIQFF.

This clone has a handful of counts. V and J are TRBV9 and TRBJ2-5; 7 positions match TRBD1. CDR1 is SGDLS, CDR2 YYNGEE, per germline. V lost 0 bases, J lost 1 base, and 0 bases stayed unmatched. CDR3 length equals 14 residues. Written as DNA, the CDR3 is TGTGCCAGCAGCGTAGCAGGGGGCCAAGAGACCCAGTACTTC. This codes for CASSVAGGQETQYF.

In its sample, this clone was seen a few times. The genes are TRBV7-3 and TRBJ2-5; D remains ambiguous. The germline gives CDR1 SGHTA, CDR2 FQGTGA. Trimming removed 2 bases at V and 2 bases at J, with 6 bases between. The CDR3 is 13 residues long. CDR3 amino acids: CASSLSVQETQYF. In DNA, the CDR3 is TGTGCCAGCAGCTTATCGGTGCAAGAGACCCAGTACTTC.

A few counts support this clone. DNA of the CDR3: TGTGCCAGCAGTTACTCATGGGGATACAATCAGCCCCAGCATTTT. Its translation: CASSYSWGYNQPQHF. The chain employs TRBV6-5 and TRBJ1-5; D is unclear. Germline V lookup: CDR1 MNHEY, CDR2 SVGAGI. V shed 0 bases and J shed 3 bases, with 9 bases lying between them. The CDR3 sequence is 15 residues long.

The V gene is TRBV27, the J gene TRBJ1-4, with 8 bases matching TRBD1. The germline CDR1 and CDR2 sequences are MNHEY and SMNVEV (reference sequence). The length of the CDR3 is 17 residues. The trim removed 5 bases at V and 7 bases at J, leaving 15 bases unmatched. The CDR3 DNA reads TGTGCCAGCAGTCCCGTCGGGACAGGAGGGGCGTTTGAAAAACTGTTTTTT. Protein sequence: CASSPVGTGGAFEKLFF. The whole variable domain, remainder taken from reference TRBV27 and TRBJ1-4, is EAQVTQNPRYLITVTGKKLTVTCSQNMNHEYMSWYRQDPGLGLRQIYYSMNVEVTDKGDVPEGYKVSRKEKRNFPLILESPSPNQTSLYFCASSPVGTGGAFEKLFFGSGTQLSVL.

The sample holds a few counts of this clone. The rearrangement joins TRBV28 to TRBJ1-6; a possible D gene is TRBD1 (6 bases). V lost 1 base and J lost 4, with 11 bases in between. CDR1 MDHEN and CDR2 SYDVKM come from the germline V gene. The CDR3 has 16 residues. The CDR3 DNA is TGTGCCAGCAGTTTATCGGGCAGGGGTTATAATTCACCCCTCCACTTT. Amino acids: CASSLSGRGYNSPLHF.

The chain is built from TRBV27 and TRBJ2-7, with 13 positions matching TRBD2. V was pared by 7 bases and J by 0 bases, with 3 bases of the junction left unmatched. In germline, CDR1 is MNHEY, CDR2 SMNVEV (reference sequence). The CDR3 extends over 15 amino acids. CDR3 nucleotide sequence: TGTGCCAGCAAAGGACTAGCGGGGGCCTCCTACGAGCAGTACTTC. Translation gives CASKGLAGASYEQYF.

This clone was recorded many times. The J gene is TRBJ2-1, the V gene TRBV28; TRBD1 matches at 11 bases. The V and J ends lost 7 bases and 4 bases, in that order; junction bases with no gene match: 6. The CDR3 loop spans 15 amino acids. Germline V gives CDR1 MDHEN, CDR2 SYDVKM. CDR3 coding DNA: TGTGCCAGCAAGGTCGGGACAGGGGGGTACAATGAGCAGTTCTTC. This gives the protein CASKVGTGGYNEQFF.

The chain employs TRBV9 and TRBJ2-3; TRBD1 might be the D (6 bases). V lost 2 bases and J lost 0, with 13 bases in between. This CDR3 is 16 amino acids long. Looked up from germline, CDR1 is SGDLS and CDR2 is YYNGEE. The DNA of the CDR3 is TGTGCCAGCAGCGTCGAGGGGACACATAGCACAGATACGCAGTATTTT. Amino acids: CASSVEGTHSTDTQYF.

The chain carries TRBV5-1 and TRBJ2-3; D uncertain. Trimming shortened V by 4 bases and J by 4 bases, and 10 bases separated the two germline ends. CDR3 length: 13 residues. Germline CDR1 SGHRS, CDR2 YFSETQ. This chain's CDR3 is CASSRDGPDTQYF. CDR3 bases: TGCGCCAGCAGCCGTGACGGGCCAGATACGCAGTATTTT.

J is TRBJ1-5 and V is TRBV6-5; D not resolved. Germline V gene sequence: CDR1 MNHEY, CDR2 SVGAGI. Trimming stripped 5 bases from V and 5 bases from J, with 10 bases between. CDR3 size: 13 residues. The CDR3 reads CASSPNWDQPQHF. The CDR3 DNA sequence: TGTGCCAGCAGTCCTAATTGGGATCAGCCCCAGCATTTT.

In this sample, this clone turned up a few times. The J gene is TRBJ2-6, the V gene TRBV11-3; no clear D. The V end was cut by 4 bases, the J end by 4 bases, with 17 bases between. Germline V gene sequence: CDR1 SGHNT, CDR2 YENEEA. CDR3 length equals 17 residues. CDR3 sequence (DNA): TGTGCCAGCAGCTCCGCTCATAAGGTTAAGGGGGCCAACGTCCTGACTTTC. This encodes CASSSAHKVKGANVLTF.